Listed below are T cell receptor beta chains from one sample, sequenced in a study of shared clonotypes between healthy human individuals. TCRdb's copy holds only in-frame clones and misses some; the assay was immunoSEQ multiplex PCR. The sample gives over a million clones, 75% to 80% of which show up once; 0.5% to 0.65% is in the top ten. The sample comprised memory CD4+ T cells from PBMCs. These receptor sequences come from a man in his late teens or twenties in good health. Some clones in this sample may be carry-over from other donors' samples. Both conserved end residues are part of each CDR3. Fields, in order: J gene, clone size, D gene, V gene, CDR3 DNA, CDR3 protein. A D gene is named only where the DNA matches it firmly. Clone size is not always given. Where it is, it says once, few, many or a class for expanded clones.

>TRBJ2-1|NA|TRBD2|TRBV7-9
TGTGCCAGCACCTATAGCGGGGGTTCCTACAATGAGCAGTTCTTC
CASTYSGGSYNEQFF
>TRBJ2-5|NA|TRBD2|TRBV5-4
TGTGCCAGCAGCTTGGGAGGCGGGAGGGGAGAGACCCAGTACTTC
CASSLGGGRGETQYF
>TRBJ2-1|NA|NA|TRBV5-1
TGCGCCAGCAGCCCCGAAGCGTCTGGTGAGCAGTTCTTC
CASSPEASGEQFF
>TRBJ2-7|NA|NA|TRBV29-1
TGCAGCGTTGGTCCGGGGGCGAACCTTCACGAGCAGTACTTC
CSVGPGANLHEQYF
>TRBJ1-3|NA|NA|TRBV28
TGTGCCAGCGGCAGAGATACTCGGTCTGGAAACACCATATATTTT
CASGRDTRSGNTIYF
>TRBJ2-5|few|TRBD2|TRBV7-2
TGTGCCAGCACCCGGTCCGCGGGAGCTCAAGAGACCCAGTACTTC
CASTRSAGAQETQYF
>TRBJ2-2|NA|TRBD2|TRBV5-1
TGCGCCAGCAGCTTGAGGAAGGTAGCGGGAGTTGTTAACACCGGGGAGCTGTTTTTT
CASSLRKVAGVVNTGELFF
>TRBJ1-1|NA|NA|TRBV6-6
TGTGCCAGCAGAGAAGTAGGCACTGAAGCTTTCTTT
CASREVGTEAFF
>TRBJ1-5|NA|NA|TRBV5-6
TGTGCCAGCAGCCTGGGGCCTGGAGAACAGCCCCAGCATTTT
CASSLGPGEQPQHF
>TRBJ2-7|NA|NA|TRBV27
TGTGCCAGCAGCGGCTCGGGGCTGACCCCTACGGAGCAGTACTTC
CASSGSGLTPTEQYF
>TRBJ2-4|NA|NA|TRBV9
TGTGCCAGCAGCGTAGGGGGTATTGACATTCAGTACTTC
CASSVGGIDIQYF
>TRBJ1-1|NA|NA|TRBV11-2
TGTGCCAGCAGCTTATGGGGGGCGTCGGTGGCTTTCTTT
CASSLWGASVAFF
>TRBJ2-5|NA|TRBD1|TRBV29-1
TGCAGCGTAGGCTGGACAGGTCAAGAGACCCAGTACTTC
CSVGWTGQETQYF
>TRBJ2-3|NA|NA|TRBV11-3
TGTGCCAGCAGCCGGGACGCCCGCACAGATACGCAGTATTTT
CASSRDARTDTQYF
>TRBJ2-7|NA|TRBD2|TRBV5-1
TGCGCCAGCAGCAAGGGACTAGCGGGAGTCGAGCAGTACTTC
CASSKGLAGVEQYF
>TRBJ1-4|NA|TRBD1|TRBV27
TGTGCCAGCAGTTTAGGGACAGTAGGAAGAAAACTGTTTTTT
CASSLGTVGRKLFF
>TRBJ2-1|NA|TRBD2|TRBV9
TGTGCCAGCAGCGTACGAGCGGGAGGGCCGGATGAGCAGTTCTTC
CASSVRAGGPDEQFF
>TRBJ2-1|NA|NA|TRBV5-1
TGCGCCAGCAGCTTAGGGACCAACCTCCACAATGAGCAGTTCTTC
CASSLGTNLHNEQFF
>TRBJ1-2|NA|NA|TRBV28
TGTGTCAGCCGATCGGGGGGGCGGTTCTATGGCTACACCTTC
CVSRSGGRFYGYTF
>TRBJ2-7|NA|NA|TRBV7-3
TGTGCCAGCAGCTTACGGCGGGGCGCCGAGCAGTACTTC
CASSLRRGAEQYF
>TRBJ2-1|NA|NA|TRBV11-2
TGTGCCAGCAGCTTAGTCGTCCAGTCTACATATGAGCAGTTCTTC
CASSLVVQSTYEQFF
>TRBJ1-1|once|TRBD1|TRBV5-1
TGCGCCAGCAGTGACCCCAGCAGGGGGCGCGGTGAAGCTTTCTTT
CASSDPSRGRGEAFF
>TRBJ2-1|few|NA|TRBV11-2
TGTGCCAGCAGCTTAGGACTAGACAATGAGCAGTTCTTC
CASSLGLDNEQFF
>TRBJ2-2|NA|NA|TRBV7-2
TGTGCCAGCAGGGAGGCCTTGGGACTTGGAGGGGAGCTGTTTTTT
CASREALGLGGELFF
>TRBJ2-1|NA|TRBD1|TRBV7-2
TGTGCCAGCAGCTTAGATGTGGGGACAGGGGTCCCGAAATACAATGAGCAGTTCTTC
CASSLDVGTGVPKYNEQFF
>TRBJ2-6|NA|NA|TRBV28
TGTGCCAGCAGTTACAGGGTGGGGGCCAACGTCCTGACTTTC
CASSYRVGANVLTF